One sample yielded the 24 T cell receptor beta chains listed below, sequenced in a study of T cell responses to AZD1222 COVID-19 vaccine. Sequencing was performed with immunoSEQ multiplex PCR; in TCRdb, only in-frame clones are kept and a portion is missing. Of over 150,000 clones detected, approximately 90% appear once; the ten largest clones hold 2.5% to 3%. Here the sequenced sample was peripheral blood, taken on day 0 of AZD1222 vaccination. The receptors originated from an adult in good health.

This clone was counted a few times. The CDR3 coding sequence is TGTGCCAGCAGTTTAGGTTCGGAATACGAGCAGTACTTC. Its translation is CASSLGSEYEQYF. This chain joins TRBV27 and TRBJ2-7; D gene unclear. The V and J ends lost 2 bases and 4 bases respectively, with 9 bases between them. The germline gives CDR1 MNHEY, CDR2 SMNVEV (reference sequence). The CDR3 sequence is 13 residues long.

The V call is TRBV19, the J call TRBJ1-1, with 7 bases aligning to TRBD1. Germline V gene data show CDR1 as LNHDA and CDR2 as SQIVND (reference sequence). The CDR3 totals 13 residues. V shed 4 bases and J 5 bases; nucleotides not matched to a gene: 4. The CDR3 sequence is CASSRQGSTEAFF. CDR3 DNA: TGTGCCAGTAGTAGACAGGGCTCGACTGAAGCTTTCTTT.

This clone was recorded only once. The V and J genes are TRBV19 and TRBJ2-1; 9 positions match TRBD2. CDR1 is LNHDA, CDR2 SQIVND, per germline (reference sequence). Losses at the gene ends were 8 bases for V and 1 base for J; bases not matched to a gene: 9. This CDR3 comprises 16 residues. The CDR3 coding sequence is TGTGCCAGTTCTAGCGGGATAGGCGGGTCCTACAATGAGCAGTTCTTC. Encoded protein: CASSSGIGGSYNEQFF.

The rearrangement uses TRBV19 and TRBJ1-5; 10 bases are shared with TRBD1. V gave up 2 bases and J gave up 1 base; unmatched junction bases: 8. The CDR3 is made up of 18 amino acids. Germline CDR1 LNHDA, CDR2 SQIVND (reference sequence). The CDR3 is CASSIYGTGVGSNQPQHF. Here the CDR3 DNA reads TGTGCCAGTAGTATATATGGGACAGGGGTGGGGAGCAATCAGCCCCAGCATTTT. Full variable domain (remainder filled in from reference TRBV19 and TRBJ1-5): DGGITQSPKYLFRKEGQNVTLSCEQNLNHDAMYWYRQDPGQGLRLIYYSQIVNDFQKGDIAEGYSVSREKKESFPLTVTSAQKNPTAFYLCASSIYGTGVGSNQPQHFGDGTRLSIL.

V is TRBV5-1 and J is TRBJ2-7, with D possibly being TRBD2 (6 bases). The germline gives CDR1 SGHRS, CDR2 YFSETQ. This CDR3 spans 16 amino acids. The ends were cut back, 0 bases at V and 1 base at J, with 14 bases in the middle. The CDR3 nucleotides read TGCGCCAGCAGCTTGGCCGTAGCGGAAATTTCCTACGAGCAGTACTTC. This translates into CASSLAVAEISYEQYF.

This chain uses TRBV29-1 with TRBJ2-3; no clear D. The CDR3 loop spans 10 amino acids. Looked up from germline, CDR1 is SQVTM and CDR2 is ANQGSEA. V was clipped by 8 bases and J by 3 bases, with 6 bases between them. The DNA of the CDR3 is TGCAGCTGTAGGACAGATACGCAGTATTTT. As protein: CSCRTDTQYF.

The chain combines TRBV3-1 (or the pseudogene TRBV3-2) with TRBJ1-6; no firm D call. CDR3 size: 13 residues. The germline V and J ends were trimmed by 0 bases and 10 bases, with 7 bases remaining between them. CDR1 is LGHDT and CDR2 is YNNKEL in the germline V gene (reference sequence). The DNA for the CDR3 is TGTGCCAGCAGCCAAGAAGCAGCCTCACCCCTCCACTTT. This codes for CASSQEAASPLHF.

This clone has only a few counts. This chain uses TRBV6-5 with TRBJ1-3; the match to TRBD1 covers 8 bases. V shed 5 bases, J shed 0 bases, and the junction held 3 bases outside the gene matches. CDR3 size: 15 residues. Germline V gene data show CDR1 as MNHEY and CDR2 as SVGAGI. CDR3 DNA sequence: TGTGCCAGCAGTCCGGACAGGGCCTCTGGAAACACCATATATTTT. Residues: CASSPDRASGNTIYF.

V gene TRBV29-1 combines with J gene TRBJ2-3; D might be TRBD2 (5 bases). Trimming took 4 bases from V and 4 from J, leaving 15 bases between them. The CDR3 sequence is 14 residues long. Per the germline V gene, CDR1 is SQVTM and CDR2 is ANQGSEA. This CDR3 is CSVGVPGVSDTQYF. The DNA of the CDR3 is TGCAGCGTTGGTGTTCCCGGGGTATCAGATACGCAGTATTTT.

The chain employs TRBV11-2 and TRBJ1-6; D remains unclear. This CDR3 spans 15 amino acids. The germline gives CDR1 SGHAT, CDR2 FQNNGV. V was cut by 3 bases and J by 3 bases, with 9 bases left in between. CDR3 nucleotides: TGTGCCAGCAGCTTCGGGCAGAGCTATAATTCACCCCTCCACTTT. Translation gives CASSFGQSYNSPLHF.

This chain connects TRBV4-1 to TRBJ2-7, with D possibly matching TRBD1 (5 bases). CDR3 length equals 14 residues. Germline-derived CDR1 and CDR2 are MGHRA and YSYEKL. Trimming removed 1 base at V and 2 bases at J, with 9 bases between. The CDR3 protein is CASSQADSAYEQYF. CDR3 DNA: TGCGCCAGCAGCCAAGCCGACAGCGCCTACGAGCAGTACTTC.

The chain links TRBV6-5 to TRBJ1-3; D not certain. This CDR3 has 15 residues. The germline CDR1 and CDR2 sequences are MNHEY and SVGAGI. V lost 2 bases and J lost 0, with 8 bases in between. The CDR3, as DNA: TGTGCCAGCAGTTACGGGCACCACTCTGGAAACACCATATATTTT. The encoded protein is CASSYGHHSGNTIYF.

This clone was detected only a few times. The genes are TRBV28 and TRBJ2-1; 12 nucleotides line up with TRBD2. Germline V gene sequence: CDR1 MDHEN, CDR2 SYDVKM. The CDR3 covers 18 residues. V was pared by 4 bases and J by 1 base, with 8 bases of the junction left unmatched. This chain's CDR3 is CASSSGLAGTASYNEQFF. DNA for the CDR3: TGTGCCAGCAGTTCCGGACTAGCGGGAACCGCTTCCTACAATGAGCAGTTCTTC.

The CDR3 region has the DNA TGTGCCAGCAGTAGGGAGAACACCGGGGAGCTGTTTTTT. The encoded protein is CASSRENTGELFF. The chain carries TRBV2 and TRBJ2-2, with unresolved D. CDR1 and CDR2 from the germline V gene are SNHLY and FYNNEI. The germline V and J ends were trimmed by 5 bases and 1 base, with 5 bases remaining between them. The CDR3 runs 13 residues.

V usage is TRBV9 and J usage is TRBJ2-1; 9 nucleotides match TRBD2. Germline V CDR1 and CDR2: SGDLS, YYNGEE. V shed 0 bases, J shed 10 bases, and the junction held 14 bases outside the gene matches. The CDR3 loop spans 17 amino acids. The CDR3 bases are TGTGCCAGCAGCGTAGCTTCGGGTTTCGGACTAGCGACCGAGCAGTTCTTC. Translated: CASSVASGFGLATEQFF.

This chain links TRBV3-1 (or the pseudogene TRBV3-2) with TRBJ2-7; the D is unclear. The germline V gene has CDR1 LGHDT and CDR2 YNNKEL (reference sequence). This CDR3 spans 14 amino acids. Trimming removed 3 bases at V and 0 bases at J, with 9 bases between. The CDR3 spells CASSQSPVSYEQYF. CDR3 DNA sequence: TGTGCCAGCAGCCAGAGTCCAGTCTCCTACGAGCAGTACTTC.

This clone was recorded a few times. The genes are TRBV7-2 and TRBJ2-2; 11 nucleotides align to TRBD2. Unmatched junction bases numbered 2, after V lost 6 bases and J lost 2 bases. In germline, CDR1 is SGHTA, CDR2 FQGNSA. The CDR3 runs to 15 residues. The CDR3 is CASRRLAGNTGELFF. In nucleotides, the CDR3 is TGTGCCAGCAGACGACTAGCGGGAAACACCGGGGAGCTGTTTTTT. The complete variable domain, with remaining parts taken from reference TRBV7-2 and TRBJ2-2, reads GAGVSQSPSNKVTEKGKDVELRCDPISGHTALYWYRQSLGQGLEFLIYFQGNSAPDKSGLPSDRFSAERTGGSVSTLTIQRTQQEDSAVYLCASRRLAGNTGELFFGEGSRLTVL.

The chain recombines TRBV27 with TRBJ1-2; D is perhaps TRBD1 (6 bases). The CDR3 covers 15 residues. V lost 5 bases to trimming and J lost 5 bases, with 18 bases between them. Germline CDR1 and CDR2: MNHEY and SMNVEV (reference sequence). The CDR3 here is CASSKDSPERYGYTF. The CDR3 nucleotides read TGTGCCAGCAGTAAGGACAGCCCGGAGAGGTATGGCTACACCTTC.

The chain joins TRBV6-1 to TRBJ1-5; weak D call: TRBD1 (5 bases). The V gene lost 2 bases and the J gene lost 2 bases, with 10 bases spanning the gap. CDR1 is MNHNS, CDR2 SASEGT, per germline. CDR3 length equals 15 residues. CDR3 loop: CASSERGRRNQPQHF. The CDR3 DNA follows: TGTGCCAGCAGTGAAAGGGGTAGGCGCAATCAGCCCCAGCATTTT.

The CDR3 sequence: CASSLRQGKAFF. The CDR3, as DNA: TGTGCCAGCAGTTTAAGACAGGGTAAAGCTTTCTTT. The chain has TRBV27 and TRBJ1-1, with 7 bases identical to TRBD1. CDR1 and CDR2 (germline): MNHEY, SMNVEV (reference sequence). The length of the CDR3 is 12 residues. Unmatched junction bases numbered 3, after V lost 2 bases and J lost 9 bases.

J is TRBJ2-1 and V is TRBV10-3; 7 bases line up with TRBD2. The J segment lost 9 bases and the V segment lost 2 bases, leaving 16 bases of the junction unmatched. This CDR3 spans 17 amino acids. The germline V gene has CDR1 ENHRY and CDR2 SYGVKD. CDR3 sequence (DNA): TGTGCCATCAGTGAGCCTGGGGGAAGCGGGGCGGTCGGTGAGCAGTTCTTC. Amino acid sequence: CAISEPGGSGAVGEQFF.

The chain links TRBV2 to TRBJ1-5; tentative D call: TRBD1 (5 bases). The germline V and J ends were trimmed by 0 bases and 8 bases, with 14 bases remaining between them. The CDR3 loop spans 15 amino acids. The germline V gene has CDR1 SNHLY and CDR2 FYNNEI. The CDR3 DNA reads as TGTGCCAGCAGTGAAGCGCGCGGGGGGAGAGAGCCCCAGCATTTT. This gives the protein CASSEARGGREPQHF.

The chain combines TRBV4-2 with TRBJ2-7; TRBD2 matches 10 bases. The CDR3 has 18 amino acids. Trimming took 0 bases from V and 4 from J; bases not matched to a gene: 12. Germline loops: CDR1 LGHNA, CDR2 YNFKEQ. CDR3 DNA sequence: TGTGCCAGCAGCCAAGAATTTCGAGCGGGAGGGCCTATGTACGAGCAGTACTTC. Its translation: CASSQEFRAGGPMYEQYF.

The chain carries TRBV6-5 and TRBJ2-1, with D uncertain. The V and J ends lost 4 bases and 6 bases respectively, with 13 bases between them. The CDR3 contains 14 residues. The germline gives CDR1 MNHEY, CDR2 SVGAGI. CDR3 sequence (DNA): TGTGCCAGCAGTTGGGCGCGAACGAGCAATGAGCAGTTCTTC. This codes for CASSWARTSNEQFF.